These 28 T cell receptor beta chains came from one sample sequenced in a study of TIL therapy for anti-PD-1-resistant metastatic lung cancer. Documented time point: pre-treatment sample, taken before nivolumab and TIL therapy. The libraries were made with immunoSEQ v3. Clones were read by immunoSEQ multiplex PCR, and TCRdb kept only the in-frame ones, dropping some. The table includes about 50,000 clones, 79% detected once. Material: blood, obtained at baseline. Receptors were obtained from a woman aged 30-79 years with non-small cell lung cancer.

V gene TRBV16 combines with J gene TRBJ1-1, with unresolved D. The CDR3 extends over 14 amino acids. Trimming removed 7 bases from V and 1 base from J, with 13 bases in between. The germline V gene encodes CDR1 KGHSY and CDR2 FQNENV. The CDR3 sequence: CASTARWQNTEAFF. CDR3 bases: TGTGCCAGCACTGCAAGATGGCAGAACACTGAAGCTTTCTTT.

This clone was counted a few times. This chain connects TRBV18 to TRBJ1-2; D not resolved. The germline V gene has CDR1 KGHSH and CDR2 LQKENI. V lost 2 bases and J 4 bases, leaving 11 bases between the germline ends. The CDR3 is 14 amino acids. CDR3: CASSPSEDTYGYTF. CDR3 DNA: TGTGCCAGCTCACCAAGTGAAGACACCTATGGCTACACCTTC.

This clone appeared a single time. The V gene is TRBV18, the J gene TRBJ1-4, with D possibly TRBD1 on 5 matching bases. V lost 0 bases, J lost 3 bases, and 8 bases lay in between. The CDR3 is 15 residues long. Germline-derived CDR1 and CDR2 are KGHSH and LQKENI. CDR3 in amino acids: CASSPPGPANEKLFF. The CDR3 bases are TGTGCCAGCTCACCACCGGGACCGGCTAATGAAAAACTGTTTTTT.

The rearrangement links TRBV19 to TRBJ2-2; D gene ambiguous. V was clipped by 10 bases and J by 2 bases, with 11 bases between them. Germline assignment: CDR1 LNHDA and CDR2 SQIVND (reference sequence). CDR3 length: 13 amino acids. The CDR3 loop is CATPLGNTGELFF. CDR3 nucleotide sequence: TGTGCCACTCCCCTTGGAAACACCGGGGAGCTGTTTTTT.

This chain uses TRBV7-7 with TRBJ2-5, with unresolved D. The CDR3 is 15 amino acids. Germline V CDR1 and CDR2: SSHAT, FNYEAQ (reference sequence). Trimming stripped 5 bases from V and 1 base from J, with 14 bases between. CDR3: CASSRSLVPQETQYF. CDR3 nucleotides: TGTGCCAGCAGCCGAAGCCTCGTCCCCCAAGAGACCCAGTACTTC.

The chain uses TRBV28 and TRBJ1-1; TRBD1 might be the D (6 bases). CDR1 is MDHEN and CDR2 is SYDVKM in the germline V gene. V gave up 8 bases and J gave up 4 bases, with 17 bases separating them. The CDR3 is 14 amino acids. CDR3 sequence (DNA): TGTGCCAGCCTAGGGGGGGCTGAGGGCACTGAAGCTTTCTTT. Protein product: CASLGGAEGTEAFF.

The chain couples TRBV14 to TRBJ1-1, with D unresolved. This CDR3 comprises 13 residues. The V end was cut by 3 bases, the J end by 6 bases, with 11 bases between. The germline V gene has CDR1 SGHDN and CDR2 FVKESK. CDR3 sequence (DNA): TGTGCCAGCAGCCAGGGGAGGGTGGCTGAAGCTTTCTTT. Translating it yields CASSQGRVAEAFF.

The chain recombines TRBV4-1 with TRBJ2-7; possibly TRBD1 for D (5 bases). The CDR3 totals 14 residues. From germline, CDR1 is MGHRA and CDR2 YSYEKL. V gave up 2 bases and J gave up 5 bases, with 13 bases separating them. The chain's CDR3 is CASSQRWTNNEQYF. DNA of the CDR3: TGCGCCAGCAGCCAACGGTGGACAAACAACGAGCAGTACTTC.

The chain employs TRBV28 and TRBJ2-5, with TRBD1 identical over 9 bases. Unmatched junction bases numbered 4, after V lost 6 bases and J lost 5 bases. The CDR3 is 13 residues long. Germline CDR1 reads MDHEN; CDR2 reads SYDVKM. Written as DNA, the CDR3 is TGTGCCAGCAGGACAGGGGGAGGCGAGACCCAGTACTTC. Translation: CASRTGGGETQYF.

V usage is TRBV4-1 and J usage is TRBJ1-2; TRBD1 matches 9 bases. The germline V gene has CDR1 MGHRA and CDR2 YSYEKL. This CDR3 region has 16 residues. Trimming cost V 1 base and J 7 bases; bases outside gene matches: 10. The CDR3 region is CASSQVTLTGGGGYTF. The CDR3, as DNA: TGCGCCAGCAGCCAAGTAACCCTGACAGGGGGTGGTGGCTACACCTTC.

This chain uses TRBV10-1 with TRBJ2-1; 8 positions match TRBD1. The length of the CDR3 is 15 residues. Germline lookup yields CDR1 WNHNN and CDR2 SYGVQD (reference sequence). The ends lost 3 bases at V and 6 bases at J; junction bases unmatched: 7. The chain's CDR3 is CASSDPGGTINEQFF. Here the CDR3 DNA reads TGCGCCAGCAGTGACCCAGGGGGCACGATCAATGAGCAGTTCTTC.

The rearrangement uses TRBV2 and TRBJ2-1; 7 nucleotides align to TRBD1. The CDR3 is 15 amino acids. Germline assignment: CDR1 SNHLY and CDR2 FYNNEI. With V trimmed by 7 bases and J by 0 bases, 6 bases remained unmatched. For the CDR3, the DNA is TGTGCCAGCAATCCAGACAGGGACTCCTACAATGAGCAGTTCTTC. Encoded protein: CASNPDRDSYNEQFF.

The V gene is TRBV5-1, the J gene TRBJ2-1; 8 nucleotides line up with TRBD2. The V gene end was trimmed by 4 bases and the J gene end by 10 bases; junction bases not matched to a gene: 16. The CDR3 covers 16 residues. CDR1 SGHRS and CDR2 YFSETQ come from the germline V gene. The CDR3 is CASSPIVSDSGVEQFF. The CDR3 DNA is TGCGCCAGCAGCCCTATCGTGAGTGATAGCGGGGTGGAGCAGTTCTTC.

This chain uses TRBV5-1 with TRBJ2-5; 7 bases are a match to TRBD2. V dropped 0 bases and J dropped 1; count of bases not matched to a gene: 3. This CDR3 spans 15 amino acids. Per germline, CDR1 SGHRS and CDR2 YFSETQ. The chain's CDR3 is CASSLGSSGQETQYF. CDR3 coding DNA: TGCGCCAGCAGCTTGGGGTCTAGCGGCCAAGAGACCCAGTACTTC.

CDR3 residues: CASSPPQGFTGSNEKLFF. The CDR3 coding sequence is TGTGCCAGCTCACCACCGCAAGGATTTACGGGATCCAATGAAAAACTGTTTTTT. The chain has TRBV18 and TRBJ1-4; no clear D. Germline CDR1 reads KGHSH; CDR2 reads LQKENI. The V end lost 0 bases, the J end lost 5 bases, and 19 bases lay between the germline ends. The CDR3 has 18 residues. Full variable domain (outside the CDR3, taken from reference TRBV18 and TRBJ1-4): NAGVMQNPRHLVRRRGQEARLRCSPMKGHSHVYWYRQLPEEGLKFMVYLQKENIIDESGMPKERFSAEFPKEGPSILRIQQVVRGDSAAYFCASSPPQGFTGSNEKLFFGSGTQLSVL.

This clone is a singleton in its sample. The chain recombines TRBV11-2 with TRBJ2-1, with TRBD2 matching over 13 bases. V lost 3 bases to trimming and J lost 8 bases; unmatched junction nucleotides: 7. The length of the CDR3 is 16 residues. CDR1 SGHAT and CDR2 FQNNGV come from the germline V gene. Here the CDR3 reads CASSFPGLAGVDEQFF. The CDR3 DNA is TGTGCCAGCAGCTTTCCAGGACTAGCGGGAGTTGATGAGCAGTTCTTC.

The CDR3 spells CASSPGGREEQYF. CDR3 bases: TGTGCCAGCAGCCCCGGGGGTCGGGAAGAGCAGTACTTC. The rearrangement links TRBV28 to TRBJ2-7; possibly TRBD2 for D (6 bases). The CDR3 length is 13 residues. Deletions cut 6 bases from V and 7 bases from J, with 16 bases between. Germline CDR1 reads MDHEN; CDR2 reads SYDVKM.

This clone has only a few counts. The chain is built from TRBV6-5 and TRBJ2-7; TRBD2 might be the D (6 bases). V was clipped by 2 bases and J by 6 bases, with 14 bases between them. Germline V gene lookup returns CDR1 MNHEY and CDR2 SVGAGI. The CDR3 runs to 14 residues. The CDR3 sequence: CASSYRVSGVEQYF. CDR3 in DNA: TGTGCCAGCAGTTACCGGGTTTCGGGGGTCGAGCAGTACTTC.

The rearrangement uses TRBV7-7 and TRBJ2-3; D remains unclear. V gave up 0 bases and J gave up 4 bases, with 5 bases separating them. Germline CDR1 reads SSHAT; CDR2 reads FNYEAQ (reference sequence). The CDR3 runs to 13 residues. The CDR3 nucleotides read TGTGCCAGCAGCTTAGCGTCGGCAGATACGCAGTATTTT. Protein product: CASSLASADTQYF. The whole variable domain, filled in from reference TRBV7-7 and TRBJ2-3, reads GAGVSQSPRYKVTKRGQDVTLRCDPISSHATLYWYQQALGQGPEFLTYFNYEAQPDKSGLPSDRFSAERPEGSISTLTIQRTEQRDSAMYRCASSLASADTQYFGPGTRLTVL.

V gene TRBV5-1 combines with J gene TRBJ1-4, with unresolved D. Trimming cost V 0 bases and J 8 bases, with 14 bases left between them. This CDR3 is 15 amino acids long. Per germline, CDR1 SGHRS and CDR2 YFSETQ. CDR3 bases: TGCGCCAGCAGCTTGGCCTATGCCCCTGGGGAAAAACTGTTTTTT. The encoded protein is CASSLAYAPGEKLFF.

CDR3 amino acids: CASSMAGGTYEQYF. CDR3 DNA sequence: TGTGCCAGTAGTATGGCGGGAGGGACCTACGAGCAGTACTTC. The V call is TRBV19, the J call TRBJ2-7, with 9 bases identical to TRBD2. Germline lookup yields CDR1 LNHDA and CDR2 SQIVND (reference sequence). V lost 3 bases, J lost 2 bases, and 2 bases stayed unmatched. This CDR3 has 14 amino acids.

The genes are TRBV7-2 and TRBJ1-1; no clear D. This CDR3 contains 14 residues. V lost 2 bases, J lost 1 base, and 8 bases lay in between. CDR1 is SGHTA and CDR2 is FQGNSA in the germline V gene. CDR3 sequence reads: CASSLIVKNTEAFF. For the CDR3, the DNA is TGTGCCAGCAGCTTAATCGTCAAGAACACTGAAGCTTTCTTT. Combining the CDR3 with reference TRBV7-2 and TRBJ1-1 gives the whole variable domain GAGVSQSPSNKVTEKGKDVELRCDPISGHTALYWYRQSLGQGLEFLIYFQGNSAPDKSGLPSDRFSAERTGGSVSTLTIQRTQQEDSAVYLCASSLIVKNTEAFFGQGTRLTVV.

The rearrangement uses TRBV7-9 and TRBJ2-5; D is ambiguous. Germline values: CDR1 SEHNR, CDR2 FQNEAQ (reference sequence). The V and J ends lost 1 base and 7 bases respectively, with 16 bases between them. The CDR3 totals 15 residues. CDR3 sequence: CASSLVGSQGVTQYF. In DNA form, the CDR3 reads TGTGCCAGCAGCTTAGTGGGGTCACAAGGAGTGACCCAGTACTTC.

The V gene is TRBV19, the J gene TRBJ1-1, with a tentative D call TRBD1 (6 bases). From germline, CDR1 is LNHDA and CDR2 SQIVND (reference sequence). This CDR3 has 15 residues. V lost 4 bases and J 4 bases, leaving 16 bases between the germline ends. CDR3: CASSNIQGAATEAFF. The DNA of the CDR3 is TGTGCCAGTAGTAATATACAGGGCGCGGCCACTGAAGCTTTCTTT.

The V call is TRBV2, the J call TRBJ2-5; D call uncertain. V shed 8 bases and J shed 3 bases, with 13 bases lying between them. The germline V gene has CDR1 SNHLY and CDR2 FYNNEI. CDR3 size: 13 residues. CDR3 nucleotide sequence: TGTGCCAGCCTGGACCTAGAAAAAGAGACCCAGTACTTC. Protein product: CASLDLEKETQYF.

CDR3 in DNA: TGCGCCAGCAGCCAAGGGTTCAGCAATCAGCCCCAGCATTTT. Amino acids: CASSQGFSNQPQHF. J is TRBJ1-5 and V is TRBV4-1; D is unclear. CDR3 length: 14 residues. V dropped 1 base and J dropped 1 base, with 5 bases sitting between them. From germline, CDR1 is MGHRA and CDR2 YSYEKL.

CDR3 loop: CASSSNYEQYF. In DNA, the CDR3 is TGTGCCAGCAGCTCTAACTACGAGCAGTACTTC. The chain employs TRBV5-4 and TRBJ2-7; D is ambiguous. Germline V CDR1 and CDR2: SGHNT, YYREEE (reference sequence). This CDR3 is built from 11 residues. Deletions cut 3 bases from V and 3 bases from J, with 4 bases between.

The V and J genes are TRBV28 and TRBJ1-1; D gene uncertain. Deletions cut 6 bases from V and 2 bases from J, with 16 bases between. Germline V CDR1 and CDR2: MDHEN, SYDVKM. This CDR3 is built from 15 residues. The DNA of the CDR3 is TGTGCCAGCAGCCCTCGAGGAGGCGGAAACACTGAAGCTTTCTTT. Translating it yields CASSPRGGGNTEAFF.